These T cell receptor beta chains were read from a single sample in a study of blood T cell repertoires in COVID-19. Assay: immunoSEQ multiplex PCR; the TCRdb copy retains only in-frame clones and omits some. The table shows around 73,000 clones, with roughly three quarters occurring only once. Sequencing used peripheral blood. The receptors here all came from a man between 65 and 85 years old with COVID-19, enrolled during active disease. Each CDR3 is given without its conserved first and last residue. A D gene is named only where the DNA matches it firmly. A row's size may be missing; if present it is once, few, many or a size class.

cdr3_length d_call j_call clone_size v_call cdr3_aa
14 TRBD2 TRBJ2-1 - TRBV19 ASSRLLAFEKNEQF
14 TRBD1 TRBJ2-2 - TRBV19 ASRDRGTANTGELF
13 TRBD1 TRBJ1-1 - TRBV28 ASSRPGQGNTEAF
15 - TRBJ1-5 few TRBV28 ASSYRGMRRGNQPQH
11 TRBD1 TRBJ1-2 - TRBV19 ASSEDRDYGYT
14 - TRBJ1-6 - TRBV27 ASSPRVSSYNSPLH
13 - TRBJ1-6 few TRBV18 ASSRPTGDNSPLH
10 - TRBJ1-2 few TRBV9 ASSAGGVGYT
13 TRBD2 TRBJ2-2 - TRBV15 ATSNGRESTGELF
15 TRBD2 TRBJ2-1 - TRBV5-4 ASSAKSGGGSYNEQF
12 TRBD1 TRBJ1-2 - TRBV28 ASSSTGFNYGYT
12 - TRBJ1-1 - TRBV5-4 ASSSRGGATEAF
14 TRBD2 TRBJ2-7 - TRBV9 ASSVDTSGSFYEQY
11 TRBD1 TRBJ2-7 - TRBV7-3 ASSPGTGSEQY
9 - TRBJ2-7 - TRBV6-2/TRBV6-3 ASSLFREQY
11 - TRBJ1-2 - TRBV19 ATKDNMGGGYT
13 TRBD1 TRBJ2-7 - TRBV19 ASRLTGDSGSEQY
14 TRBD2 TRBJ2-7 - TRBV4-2 ASSQALAGDSYEQY
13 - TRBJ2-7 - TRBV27 ASSRSRGPVGEQY
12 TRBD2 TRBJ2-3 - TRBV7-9 ASSLELATDTQY
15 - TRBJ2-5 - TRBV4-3 ASSQATGTAGGETQY
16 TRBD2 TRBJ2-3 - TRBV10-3 AISESVTSGASTDTQY
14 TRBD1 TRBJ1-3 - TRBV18 ASSQGQGYSGNTIY
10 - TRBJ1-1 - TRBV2 ASSQGITEAF
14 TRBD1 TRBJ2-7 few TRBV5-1 ASALLGTGASYEQY
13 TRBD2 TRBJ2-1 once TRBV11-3 ASSYLADTYNEQF
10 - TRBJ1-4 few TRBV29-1 SVAGVREKLF
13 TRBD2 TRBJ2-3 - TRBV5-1 ASSLLAASTDTQY
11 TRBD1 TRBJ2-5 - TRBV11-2 ASSRDRRGAQY
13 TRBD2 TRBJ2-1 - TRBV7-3 ASSLAGDLYNEQF
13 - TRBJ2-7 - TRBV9 ASSPGTPRLGEQY
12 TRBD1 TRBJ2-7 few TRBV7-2 ASKSGTGGYEQY
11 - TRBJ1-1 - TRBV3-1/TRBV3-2 ASSQAENTEAF
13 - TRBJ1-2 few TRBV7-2 ASSPGGGTEYGYT
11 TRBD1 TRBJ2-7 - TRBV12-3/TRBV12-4 ASTRQGTYEQY
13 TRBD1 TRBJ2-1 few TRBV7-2 ASSPGTAQSNEQF
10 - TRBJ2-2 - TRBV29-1 SVKGVTGELF
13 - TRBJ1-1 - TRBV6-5 ASSISQGWNTEAF
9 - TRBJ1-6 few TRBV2 ASSEASPLH
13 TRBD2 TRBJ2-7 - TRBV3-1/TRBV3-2 ASSRPTGAGVEQY
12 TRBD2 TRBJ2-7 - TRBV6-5 ASSYREGPHEQY
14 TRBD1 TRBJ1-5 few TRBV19 ASSFSPTGADQPQH
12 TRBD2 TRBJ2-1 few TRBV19 ASSVTSGHNEQF
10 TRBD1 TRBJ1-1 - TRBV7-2 ASSLSTGPAF
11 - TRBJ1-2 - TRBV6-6 ASSYLGEEGYT